A single sample is the source of the 27 T cell receptor beta chains below, sequenced in a study of T cells in Graves' hyperthyroidism and ophthalmopathy. The investigators amplified TCR beta CDR3 regions from RNA transcripts. TCR CDR3 regions were first amplified by RT-PCR with HTBI primers. TCRdb analysed the multiplex PCR reads with MiXCR anew, one entry per CDR3 protein. Of 640,000 or so distinct CDR3 sequences detected, roughly 14% appear once; the ten largest clones hold about 4%. Sequencing was carried out using blood. These TCRs come from a woman in her 40s with Graves' ophthalmopathy.

This clonotype was seen more than once but under ten times. This sequence joins TRBV7-8 and TRBJ2-7; D remains ambiguous. This CDR3 is built from 15 residues. Germline CDR1 and CDR2: SGHVS and FQNEAQ. The germline V and J ends were trimmed by 1 base and 0 bases, with 10 bases remaining between them. CDR3 bases: TGTGCCAGCAGCTTAGGGGCGGACCGCTCCTACGAGCAGTACTTC. This codes for CASSLGADRSYEQYF.

Many counts were recorded for this clonotype. This chain links TRBV28 with TRBJ2-4; a weak D match, TRBD1 (6 bases). The CDR3 sequence is 19 residues long. V was shortened by 3 bases and J by 0 bases, with 21 bases between the two germline ends. Germline lookup yields CDR1 MDHEN and CDR2 SYDVKM. The CDR3 nucleotides read TGTGCCAGCAGTTTCGCCAGGGGCCGGGCCCGCCTAGCCAAAAACATTCAGTACTTC. It specifies CASSFARGRARLAKNIQYF.

This clonotype was counted many times. V is TRBV28 and J is TRBJ2-1, with 12 bases aligning to TRBD2. Germline lookup yields CDR1 MDHEN and CDR2 SYDVKM. The CDR3 is made up of 15 amino acids. J was trimmed by 3 bases and V by 6 bases; bases with no gene match: 3. The CDR3 loop reads CASRGLAGIYNEQFF. The CDR3 DNA is TGTGCCAGCAGAGGACTAGCGGGGATCTACAATGAGCAGTTCTTC.

This clonotype was observed many times. V usage is TRBV7-8 and J usage is TRBJ2-7; D gene unclear. V lost 2 bases and J lost 7, with 12 bases in between. The CDR3 has 13 amino acids. CDR1 SGHVS and CDR2 FQNEAQ come from the germline V gene. The CDR3 sequence is CASSLFSVGEQYF. As DNA, the CDR3 is TGTGCCAGCAGCTTATTCTCCGTTGGGGAGCAGTACTTC.

V gene TRBV4-2 combines with J gene TRBJ1-1; TRBD1 might be the D (6 bases). The CDR3 consists of 15 residues. Germline V gives CDR1 LGHNA, CDR2 YNFKEQ. V lost 1 base to trimming and J lost 3 bases, with 12 bases between them. This CDR3 reads CASSQGGGADTEAFF. In DNA, the CDR3 is TGTGCCAGCAGCCAAGGGGGGGGGGCAGACACTGAAGCTTTCTTT.

This clonotype was observed many times. The chain links TRBV11-3 to TRBJ2-1, with 9 bases aligning to TRBD1. Per germline, CDR1 SGHNT and CDR2 YENEEA. The ends lost 0 bases at V and 8 bases at J; junction bases unmatched: 11. This CDR3 region has 17 residues. The CDR3 DNA is TGTGCCAGCAGCTTAGACGTCTGGGACAGGGTCAGCGATGAGCAGTTCTTC. This translates into CASSLDVWDRVSDEQFF.

This clonotype has a count of ten or more. This sequence joins TRBV11-2 and TRBJ2-7; 10 nucleotides align to TRBD1. The CDR3 has 18 amino acids. The V gene end was trimmed by 5 bases and the J gene end by 6 bases; junction bases not matched to a gene: 19. Looked up from germline, CDR1 is SGHAT and CDR2 is FQNNGV. This CDR3 reads CASSARQGARDRDGEQYF. The CDR3 bases are TGTGCCAGCAGCGCTAGACAGGGGGCGAGGGACAGGGACGGCGAGCAGTACTTC. Full variable domain (remainder filled in from reference TRBV11-2 and TRBJ2-7): EAGVAQSPRYKIIEKRQSVAFWCNPISGHATLYWYQQILGQGPKLLIQFQNNGVVDDSQLPKDRFSAERLKGVDSTLKIQPAKLEDSAVYLCASSARQGARDRDGEQYFGPGTRLTVT.

This clonotype was seen repeatedly, ten times or more. The chain recombines TRBV6-1 with TRBJ1-5; 7 positions agree with TRBD1. V shed 8 bases and J 4 bases; nucleotides not matched to a gene: 11. The CDR3 covers 15 residues. In germline, CDR1 is MNHNS, CDR2 SASEGT. The CDR3 loop reads CASEDRRAVNQPQHF. The CDR3 bases are TGTGCCAGCGAGGACAGGCGGGCTGTTAATCAGCCCCAGCATTTT.

This clonotype was counted at least ten times. The chain combines TRBV12-3 or TRBV12-4 with TRBJ1-2, with TRBD1 matching 7 bases. The CDR3 extends over 17 amino acids. After removal of 5 bases from V and 6 bases from J, the junction contained 18 bases not matched to a gene. CDR3 sequence (DNA): TGTGCCAGCAGTCACCGGGACAGAAACATAAAAAGGGATGGCTACACCTTC. Its translation is CASSHRDRNIKRDGYTF.

Ten or more counts support this clonotype. V usage is TRBV28 and J usage is TRBJ2-5; maybe TRBD1 (5 bases). The CDR3 spans 15 residues. Germline V gene data show CDR1 as MDHEN and CDR2 as SYDVKM. V was pared by 6 bases and J by 5 bases, with 19 bases between. CDR3 in amino acids: CASSPTDKGRETQYF. CDR3 nucleotide sequence: TGTGCCAGCAGCCCCACGGACAAGGGGCGGGAGACCCAGTACTTC.

This clonotype has a count of ten or more. This chain uses TRBV30 with TRBJ2-2; D gene ambiguous. Per germline, CDR1 GTSNPN and CDR2 SVGIG (reference sequence). CDR3 size: 11 residues. V was shortened by 3 bases and J by 8 bases, with 7 bases between the two germline ends. CDR3 protein: CAWSEGGELFF. Here the CDR3 DNA reads TGTGCCTGGAGCGAAGGGGGGGAGCTGTTTTTT.

The rearrangement uses TRBV6-2 or TRBV6-3 and TRBJ2-7; D remains unclear. Germline assignment: CDR1 MNHEY and CDR2 SVGEGT. CDR3 size: 13 residues. Trimming shortened V by 6 bases and J by 0 bases, and 9 bases separated the two germline ends. CDR3 nucleotides: TGTGCCAGCAGAGGCTGGGACTCCTACGAGCAGTACTTC. It translates to CASRGWDSYEQYF.

The chain carries TRBV2 and TRBJ2-7; 7 nucleotides match TRBD1. J gave up 0 bases and V 5 bases, and 10 bases lay outside the gene matches. This CDR3 spans 16 amino acids. Germline assignment: CDR1 SNHLY and CDR2 FYNNEI. The DNA for the CDR3 is TGTGCCAGCAGTTACAGGACAGGAAAATACTCCTACGAGCAGTACTTC. This encodes CASSYRTGKYSYEQYF.

This rearrangement joins TRBV10-3 to TRBJ2-7, with 7 positions matching TRBD1. The CDR3 loop spans 16 amino acids. Germline assignment: CDR1 ENHRY and CDR2 SYGVKD. With V trimmed by 5 bases and J by 3 bases, 13 bases remained unmatched. The CDR3 loop is CAISPGGHLKGYEQYF. DNA of the CDR3: TGTGCCATCAGTCCAGGGGGACACCTGAAAGGCTACGAGCAGTACTTC.

This clonotype was observed at least ten times. The V call is TRBV29-1, the J call TRBJ2-5, with 7 positions matching TRBD1. This CDR3 contains 14 residues. Per the germline V gene, CDR1 is SQVTM and CDR2 is ANQGSEA. V was clipped by 7 bases and J by 4 bases; unmatched bases: 12. CDR3 residues: CSAGRQGWLETQYF. CDR3 DNA: TGCAGCGCGGGCCGACAGGGCTGGTTAGAGACCCAGTACTTC.

The table lists this clonotype with many counts. The chain employs TRBV19 and TRBJ1-2, with TRBD1 identical over 9 bases. The CDR3 is 16 amino acids. Germline V gene lookup returns CDR1 LNHDA and CDR2 SQIVND (reference sequence). V shed 2 bases and J 5 bases; nucleotides not matched to a gene: 9. CDR3 in amino acids: CASSISTTGGGYGYTF. Here the CDR3 DNA reads TGTGCCAGTAGTATATCCACGACAGGGGGTGGATATGGCTACACCTTC.

This clonotype was observed many times. The V gene is TRBV28, the J gene TRBJ1-1, with D hard to call. Trimming cost V 2 bases and J 1 base, with 8 bases left between them. This CDR3 is built from 14 residues. Germline V gives CDR1 MDHEN, CDR2 SYDVKM. CDR3 nucleotide sequence: TGTGCCAGCAGTTTAATTCCCTCGAACACTGAAGCTTTCTTT. Its protein is CASSLIPSNTEAFF.

V is TRBV29-1 and J is TRBJ2-5; D may correspond to TRBD1 or TRBD2 (6 bases each). Germline values: CDR1 SQVTM, CDR2 ANQGSEA. The CDR3 loop spans 14 amino acids. Trimming removed 3 bases at V and 0 bases at J, with 11 bases between. Here the CDR3 DNA reads TGCAGCGTTGACGGCGGGACAAACCAAGAGACCCAGTACTTC. Protein product: CSVDGGTNQETQYF.

This clonotype was observed at least ten times. The chain combines TRBV7-2 with TRBJ1-2; maybe TRBD1 (5 bases). The V end was cut by 3 bases, the J end by 3 bases, with 11 bases between. Germline V gene sequence: CDR1 SGHTA, CDR2 FQGNSA. This CDR3 region has 14 residues. Here the CDR3 reads CASSLAGIHYGYTF. The CDR3 DNA sequence: TGTGCCAGCAGCTTGGCAGGGATACACTATGGCTACACCTTC.

In this sample, this clonotype turned up many times. The chain recombines TRBV12-3 or TRBV12-4 with TRBJ2-2, with D possibly called TRBD1 or TRBD2 (5 bases each). The germline V and J ends were trimmed by 5 bases and 5 bases, with 15 bases remaining between them. CDR3 length: 15 residues. The CDR3 nucleotides are TGTGCCAGCAGTGTGCAGGTGGGGACGACCGGGGAGCTGTTTTTT. Translation: CASSVQVGTTGELFF.

The chain joins TRBV2 to TRBJ2-7; no reliable D call. Per germline, CDR1 SNHLY and CDR2 FYNNEI. CDR3 length: 12 residues. Between the trimmed V and J ends, which lost 7 bases and 4 bases, there was a span of 11 bases. The CDR3 here is CASKYGEYEQYF. CDR3 coding DNA: TGTGCCAGCAAGTATGGGGAATACGAGCAGTACTTC. The full variable domain, its missing parts supplied by reference TRBV2 and TRBJ2-7, is EPEVTQTPSHQVTQMGQEVILRCVPISNHLYFYWYRQILGQKVEFLVSFYNNEISEKSEIFDDQFSVERPDGSNFTLKIRSTKLEDSAMYFCASKYGEYEQYFGPGTRLTVT.

This clonotype was seen a handful of times. One end of the junction does not line up with germline, which may come from a read error. DNA for the CDR3: TGTGCCAGCGGGGGGCCTGAAGCCTACGAACAGTACTTC. Protein product: CASGGPEAYEQYF. The rearrangement uses TRBV2 and TRBJ2-7; D could derive from TRBD1 or TRBD2 (6 bases each). The CDR3 covers 13 residues. CDR1 and CDR2 from the germline V gene are SNHLY and FYNNEI. Using reference TRBV2 and TRBJ2-7 for the parts outside the CDR3, the full variable domain is EPEVTQTPSHQVTQMGQEVILRCVPISNHLYFYWYRQILGQKVEFLVSFYNNEISEKSEIFDDQFSVERPDGSNFTLKIRSTKLEDSAMYFCASGGPEAYEQYFGPGTRLTVT.

At least ten counts were recorded for this clonotype. The chain is built from TRBV6-5 and TRBJ2-2; D gene ambiguous. Germline CDR1 and CDR2: MNHEY and SVGAGI. The CDR3 length is 13 residues. V lost 4 bases and J lost 6, with 9 bases in between. CDR3 sequence (DNA): TGTGCCAGCAGTTGGCGCTTGGCCGGGGAGCTGTTTTTT. This sequence encodes CASSWRLAGELFF.

The table lists this clonotype with many counts. V is TRBV10-3 and J is TRBJ1-1, with D perhaps matching TRBD1 (5 bases). Germline loops: CDR1 ENHRY, CDR2 SYGVKD. Trimming took off 7 bases at V and 3 bases at J, with 12 bases between the two ends. The CDR3 consists of 13 residues. CDR3 DNA sequence: TGTGCCATCACCAGCAGGGATGACACTGAAGCTTTCTTT. This gives the protein CAITSRDDTEAFF.

This chain joins TRBV6-1 and TRBJ1-2; maybe TRBD1 (5 bases). This CDR3 spans 14 amino acids. The germline V gene has CDR1 MNHNS and CDR2 SASEGT. The ends were cut back, 7 bases at V and 2 bases at J, with 14 bases in the middle. The DNA of the CDR3 is TGTGCCAGCAAAAGAAGACAGACGAACTATGGCTACACCTTC. Protein: CASKRRQTNYGYTF.

The rearrangement joins TRBV12-3 or TRBV12-4 to TRBJ1-2; TRBD1 aligns across 8 bases. The CDR3 loop spans 15 amino acids. J was trimmed by 7 bases and V by 1 base; bases with no gene match: 8. The CDR3 DNA follows: TGTGCCAGCAGTTTAGTTAGGCAGGGGGCGACTGGCTACACCTTC. Amino acids: CASSLVRQGATGYTF.

Comment on this clonotype: Since a much larger clone is just one base distant, this may be a read error. This sequence joins TRBV15 and TRBJ1-1, with D uncertain. CDR3 size: 15 residues. CDR1 and CDR2 (germline): LNHNV, YYDKDF (reference sequence). The CDR3 loop reads CATSFNGGGGTETFF. As DNA, the CDR3 is TGTGCCACCAGCTTTAACGGCGGAGGAGGCACTGAAACTTTCTTT.